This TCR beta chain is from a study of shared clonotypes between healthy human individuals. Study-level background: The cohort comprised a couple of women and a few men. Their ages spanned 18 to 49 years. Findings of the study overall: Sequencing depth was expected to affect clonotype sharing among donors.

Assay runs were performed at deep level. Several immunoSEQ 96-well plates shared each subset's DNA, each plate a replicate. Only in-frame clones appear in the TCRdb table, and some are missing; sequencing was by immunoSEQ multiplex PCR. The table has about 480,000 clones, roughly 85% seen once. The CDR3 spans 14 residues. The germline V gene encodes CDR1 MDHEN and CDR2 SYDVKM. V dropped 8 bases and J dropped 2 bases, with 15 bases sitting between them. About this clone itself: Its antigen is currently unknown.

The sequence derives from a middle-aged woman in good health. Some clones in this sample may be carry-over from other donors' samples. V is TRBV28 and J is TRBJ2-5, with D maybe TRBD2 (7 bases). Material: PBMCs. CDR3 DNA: TGTGCCAGCTCCGGGGGGCGCAAGCAAGAGACCCAGTACTTC. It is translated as CASSGGRKQETQYF. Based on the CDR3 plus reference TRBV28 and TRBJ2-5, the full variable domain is DVKVTQSSRYLVKRTGEKVFLECVQDMDHENMFWYRQDPGLGLRLIYFSYDVKMKEKGDIPEGYSVSREKKERFSLILESASTNQTSMYLCASSGGRKQETQYFGPGTRLLVL.